This T cell receptor beta chain appears in the sequencing data of a study of T cells in Graves' hyperthyroidism and ophthalmopathy. The source material, RNA transcripts, was used to amplify TCR beta CDR3 regions. Initially, a first-round RT-PCR of the TCR CDR3 employed the HTBI primer set. MiXCR, run by TCRdb on the multiplex PCR reads, gives a single entry per CDR3 protein. The data contain a few hundred thousand distinct CDR3 sequences, 46% of them seen just once; the ten biggest clones take up around 20%. In regard to this clonotype: Its antigen remains unidentified.

This CDR3 has 14 residues. The germline CDR1 and CDR2 sequences are DFQATT and SNEGSKA (reference sequence). V was shortened by 3 bases and J by 5 bases, with 14 bases between the two germline ends. Points from the study as a whole: Model predictions of ophthalmopathy came a median about six months before onset. Also found in blood were most expanded thyroid clonotypes above 0.001.

Patients with uncontrolled infections, other autoimmune diseases, pregnancy or lactation were excluded. Diagnoses rested on clinical symptoms, serum thyroxine and TRAb, thyroid ultrasound and orbital computed tomography. This chain uses TRBV20-1 with TRBJ1-5, with D unclear. The sample taken for sequencing was peripheral blood or thyroid tissue (not recorded which). The clonotype comes from an adult woman with Graves' disease, either hyperthyroidism or ophthalmopathy (not recorded which). The CDR3 coding sequence is TGCAGTGCTAGGCCCCGGGGAGGCGATCAGCCCCAGCATTTT. The encoded protein is CSARPRGGDQPQHF.